These T cell receptor beta chains were read from a single sample in a study of glioma-infiltrating T cells. Via MiXCR, TCRdb re-called the multiplex PCR reads, giving one row per CDR3 protein. The profile shows around 44,000 distinct CDR3 sequences, 20% to 25% of them singletons. Sample: glioma tissue, nonneoplastic brain tissue, or PBMCs (not recorded which). All receptors derive from a human donor with low-grade glioma or glioblastoma, undergoing nonglioma brain surgery, or in good health (not recorded which). Each CDR3 is given with its conserved first and last residue. Each record gives: V gene, J gene, clone size, D gene, CDR3 length, CDR3 DNA, CDR3 protein. A D gene is named only where the DNA matches it firmly. Rows may omit the clone size; those that give it use once, few, many or a size class.

v_call: TRBV25-1
j_call: TRBJ2-6
clone_size: -
d_call: -
cdr3_length: 13
cdr3_nt: TGTGCCAGTATTAGCTGGGGGGCCAACGTCCTGACTTTC
cdr3_aa: CASISWGANVLTF

v_call: TRBV7-8
j_call: TRBJ2-1
clone_size: many
d_call: -
cdr3_length: 18
cdr3_nt: TGTGCCAGCAGCTTTCGCGCGGTTCGTGGACCAACCTACAATGAGCAGTTCTTC
cdr3_aa: CASSFRAVRGPTYNEQFF

v_call: TRBV9
j_call: TRBJ1-6
clone_size: many
d_call: -
cdr3_length: 16
cdr3_nt: TGTGCCAGCAGCGTAGGGGGTGCTCGCGGGAATTCACCCCTCCACTTT
cdr3_aa: CASSVGGARGNSPLHF

v_call: TRBV5-8
j_call: TRBJ2-1
clone_size: many
d_call: -
cdr3_length: 15
cdr3_nt: TGTGCCAGCAGCCCAGACCCCGGAGACTACAATGAGCAGTTCTTC
cdr3_aa: CASSPDPGDYNEQFF

v_call: TRBV5-1
j_call: TRBJ2-7
clone_size: many
d_call: TRBD2
cdr3_length: 15
cdr3_nt: TGCGCCAGCAGCTTGTTACTAGCGGGGAACTACGAGCAGTACTTC
cdr3_aa: CASSLLLAGNYEQYF

v_call: TRBV2
j_call: TRBJ2-7
clone_size: -
d_call: -
cdr3_length: 15
cdr3_nt: TGTGCCAGCAGCGGATGGGGCCAAGGGCCCGACGAGCAGTACTTC
cdr3_aa: CASSGWGQGPDEQYF

v_call: TRBV5-1
j_call: TRBJ2-3
clone_size: many
d_call: -
cdr3_length: 15
cdr3_nt: TGCGCCAGCAGTCGGGTCCAGGTGCCCACAGATACGCAGTATTTT
cdr3_aa: CASSRVQVPTDTQYF

v_call: TRBV6-6
j_call: TRBJ1-5
clone_size: many
d_call: -
cdr3_length: 13
cdr3_nt: TGTGCCAGCAGTTACCCGGGGGATCAGCTCCAGCATTTT
cdr3_aa: CASSYPGDQLQHF

v_call: TRBV29-1
j_call: TRBJ1-1
clone_size: -
d_call: -
cdr3_length: 13
cdr3_nt: TGCAGCGTGGAGACAGGACAGCACACTGAAGCTTTCTTT
cdr3_aa: CSVETGQHTEAFF

v_call: TRBV27
j_call: TRBJ2-7
clone_size: -
d_call: -
cdr3_length: 14
cdr3_nt: TGTACCAGCAGTTCCGACCCGGCCCTCCACGAGCAGTACTTC
cdr3_aa: CTSSSDPALHEQYF

v_call: TRBV20-1
j_call: TRBJ2-2
clone_size: many
d_call: -
cdr3_length: 13
cdr3_nt: TGCAGTGCTAGAGCCCAAAACACCGGGGAGCTGTTTTTT
cdr3_aa: CSARAQNTGELFF

v_call: TRBV4-1
j_call: TRBJ1-5
clone_size: many
d_call: -
cdr3_length: 15
cdr3_nt: TGCGCCAGCAGCCAAGACAGGTTAGCCTATCAGCCCCAGCATTTT
cdr3_aa: CASSQDRLAYQPQHF

v_call: TRBV3-1
j_call: TRBJ2-3
clone_size: few
d_call: -
cdr3_length: 15
cdr3_nt: TGTGCCAGCAGCCAGGGACAATCATGGACAGATACGCAGTATTTT
cdr3_aa: CASSQGQSWTDTQYF

v_call: TRBV6-1
j_call: TRBJ2-7
clone_size: many
d_call: TRBD1
cdr3_length: 14
cdr3_nt: TGTGCCAGCAGCCCGGACAGGGTCTCCTACGAGCAGCACTTC
cdr3_aa: CASSPDRVSYEQHF

v_call: TRBV4-3
j_call: TRBJ2-3
clone_size: -
d_call: -
cdr3_length: 17
cdr3_nt: TGCGCCAGCAGCCAAGATCCTACTCTTGGCCGCCCAGATACGCAGTATTTT
cdr3_aa: CASSQDPTLGRPDTQYF

v_call: TRBV28
j_call: TRBJ2-3
clone_size: many
d_call: TRBD2
cdr3_length: 15
cdr3_nt: TGTGCCAGCAGTTTAAATGGGGGGGGCACAGATACGCAGTATTTT
cdr3_aa: CASSLNGGGTDTQYF

v_call: TRBV12-3/TRBV12-4
j_call: TRBJ2-1
clone_size: many
d_call: -
cdr3_length: 18
cdr3_nt: TGTGCCAGCAGTCCTCTAAGGGGGTTAGTCGGCTCCTACAATGAGCAGTTCTTC
cdr3_aa: CASSPLRGLVGSYNEQFF